Following are 25 T cell receptor beta chains from one sample sequenced in a study of T cell clonality in common variable immunodeficiency. Broader study findings: Fewer deletions and N-nucleotide insertions were reportedly seen in common variable immunodeficiency TCR beta sequences.

What these receptors recognize is not known. The method was immunoSEQ multiplex PCR; TCRdb's version includes in-frame clones alone and lacks a portion of them. Captured here are about 33,000 clones, none seen once; the top ten comprise over 5%. Sequencing input: peripheral blood mononuclear cells. Receptors were obtained from a human donor with common variable immunodeficiency.

This clone has a handful of counts. The CDR3 sequence: CASSLATQETQYF. CDR3 DNA (partial): TGTGCCAGCAGCTTAGCGACACAAGAGACC. The chain uses TRBV7-7 and TRBJ2-5; no reliable D call. The CDR3 end lies 3 residues beyond the end of the read and is filled in from the germline J gene. Germline CDR1 and CDR2: SSHAT and FNYEAQ (reference sequence). V was shortened by 0 bases and J by 2 bases, with 4 bases between the two germline ends. This CDR3 is built from 13 residues.

A remark on this clone: The read terminates 3 residues before the CDR3 end, so the remaining end is supplied by the germline J gene. The rearrangement uses TRBV20-1 and TRBJ2-7; possibly TRBD1 for D (6 bases). Per the germline V gene, CDR1 is DFQATT and CDR2 is SNEGSKA (reference sequence). The CDR3 contains 12 residues. The V and J ends lost 3 bases and 4 bases respectively, with 10 bases between them. CDR3 DNA (partial): TGCAGTGCTAGGCTGGACAGTTACGAG. This codes for CSARLDSYE. The whole CDR3 reads CSARLDSYEQYF.

Comment on this clone: The read ends 3 residues early relative to the CDR3; the germline J gene fills the gap. Other DNA variants within this sample encode the same CDR3. The chain combines TRBV18 with TRBJ2-2; a weak D match, TRBD2 (6 bases). Between the trimmed V and J ends, which lost 3 bases and 0 bases, there was a span of 8 bases. The CDR3 is made up of 15 amino acids. Germline CDR1 KGHSH, CDR2 LQKENI. Incomplete CDR3 DNA: TGTGCCAGCTCACCGGGACTGGCGAACACCGGGGAG. Translating gives CASSPGLANTGE. In full, the CDR3 is CASSPGLANTGELFF.

This clone was observed many times. The read ends 3 residues before the CDR3 terminus; that terminus is restored from the germline J gene. V usage is TRBV7-3 and J usage is TRBJ2-3; 8 positions match TRBD2. Germline assignment: CDR1 SGHTA and CDR2 FQGTGA. The V gene end was trimmed by 4 bases and the J gene end by 0 bases; junction bases not matched to a gene: 3. This CDR3 is 15 amino acids long. CDR3 bases read: TGTGCCAGCAGCTCGACTAGCGCTAGCACAGATACG. Translating gives CASSSTSASTDT. The CDR3 in its entirety is CASSSTSASTDTQYF.

Ten or more counts support this clone. The DNA ends 3 residues before the CDR3 does, and the rest of the CDR3 is filled in from the germline J gene. This sequence joins TRBV18 and TRBJ1-1; 8 positions match TRBD1. The CDR3 has 19 amino acids. The germline V gene encodes CDR1 KGHSH and CDR2 LQKENI. V lost 6 bases to trimming and J lost 2 bases; unmatched junction nucleotides: 20. The covered CDR3 bases are TGTGCCAGCTCTCCAGGGGGCAGGGGCGTCGAGGGGATTAACACTGAA. Translation gives CASSPGGRGVEGINTE. The whole CDR3 region reads CASSPGGRGVEGINTEAFF.

This clone has at least ten counts. The CDR3 end is not reached by the read, which stops 3 residues before it; the germline J gene fills it in. The chain carries TRBV9 and TRBJ2-2; D ambiguous. This CDR3 has 12 amino acids. Per germline, CDR1 SGDLS and CDR2 YYNGEE. V shed 4 bases and J shed 7 bases, with 8 bases lying between them. CDR3 sequence: CASSPQDGELFF. CDR3 bases read: TGTGCCAGCAGCCCCCAGGACGGGGAG.

Ten or more counts support this clone. The sequence runs out 3 residues before the end of the CDR3; the remainder is reconstructed from the germline J gene. V gene TRBV10-3 combines with J gene TRBJ2-7, with 7 bases aligning to TRBD1. The germline V gene encodes CDR1 ENHRY and CDR2 SYGVKD. The length of the CDR3 is 18 residues. J lost 1 base, V lost 3 bases, and 15 bases had no gene match. The part of the CDR3 DNA that was read is TGTGCCATCAGTGATCCCGTACAGGGGCGTCCCCATTCCTACGAG. Amino acids: CAISDPVQGRPHSYE. The whole CDR3 region reads CAISDPVQGRPHSYEQYF.

Comment on this clone: The read terminates 3 residues ahead of where the CDR3 ends, so the germline J gene completes it. The gene calls are TRBV20-1 and TRBJ2-5; TRBD2 agrees at 11 bases. The CDR3 loop spans 15 amino acids. Germline CDR1 DFQATT, CDR2 SNEGSKA (reference sequence). Trimming took 5 bases from V and 4 from J; bases not matched to a gene: 9. The covered CDR3 bases are TGCAGTGCTCAAAGGCCTAGCGGGGGGCGAGAGACC. Protein sequence: CSAQRPSGGRET. The full CDR3 reads CSAQRPSGGRETQYF.

This clone occurred many times. The CDR3 end lies 3 residues beyond the end of the read and is filled in from the germline J gene. This chain joins TRBV20-1 and TRBJ2-3; 8 nucleotides match TRBD2. The CDR3 has 14 residues. V dropped 1 base and J dropped 6; count of bases not matched to a gene: 6. In germline, CDR1 is DFQATT, CDR2 SNEGSKA (reference sequence). CDR3 protein: CSARGAGGHDTQYF. The CDR3 bases that were read are TGCAGTGCTAGAGGGGCGGGGGGCCACGATACG.

With respect to this clone: The CDR3 is cut off 3 residues early in the read; its end comes from the germline J gene. The J gene is TRBJ2-3, the V gene TRBV5-1, with 7 nucleotides matching TRBD1. The J segment lost 4 bases and the V segment lost 7 bases, leaving 6 bases of the junction unmatched. The V gene's germline CDR1 is SGHRS and CDR2 YFSETQ. This CDR3 is 13 amino acids long. Incomplete CDR3 DNA: TGCGCCAGCCATGAAGACAGGGCAGATACG. Translated, it gives CASHEDRADT. The full CDR3 reads CASHEDRADTQYF.

In its sample, this clone was seen a few times. Read data end 3 residues before the CDR3 end; the end is taken from the germline J gene. V is TRBV30 and J is TRBJ1-5; TRBD1 aligns across 12 bases. The CDR3 covers 18 residues. V lost 2 bases to trimming and J lost 5 bases; unmatched junction nucleotides: 13. Germline assignment: CDR1 GTSNPN and CDR2 SVGIG (reference sequence). The sequenced part of the CDR3 DNA is TGTGCCTGGAGTACCCCTACTCCCGGGACAGGGGGCGATCAGCCC. This codes for CAWSTPTPGTGGDQP. The whole CDR3 protein reads CAWSTPTPGTGGDQPQHF.

This clone was seen more than once but under ten times. The CDR3 goes on 3 residues after the read ends, and that part is filled in from the germline J gene. The chain is built from TRBV29-1 and TRBJ1-3; possibly TRBD1 for D (6 bases). This CDR3 spans 13 amino acids. The V end was cut by 3 bases, the J end by 4 bases, with 10 bases between. The germline CDR1 and CDR2 sequences are SQVTM and ANQGSEA. CDR3 DNA (partial): TGCAGCGTTGATGGACAGACAGGAAACACC. As protein: CSVDGQTGNT. The CDR3 as a whole reads CSVDGQTGNTIYF.

This clone was counted a few times. Incomplete CDR3 DNA: TGTGCCAGCAGCCCCGGGACAGGGGTAAGGGAGACC. Translation gives CASSPGTGVRET. The whole CDR3 region reads CASSPGTGVRETQYF. The chain uses TRBV11-2 and TRBJ2-5, with 10 bases that match TRBD1. Read coverage stops 3 residues before the CDR3 terminus; the germline J gene supplies the remainder. The CDR3 runs to 15 residues. The trim removed 5 bases at V and 5 bases at J, leaving 8 bases unmatched. From germline, CDR1 is SGHAT and CDR2 FQNNGV.

Many counts were recorded for this clone. The sequence runs out 3 residues before the end of the CDR3; the remainder is reconstructed from the germline J gene. This chain joins TRBV29-1 and TRBJ2-3; 12 positions agree with TRBD2. The CDR3 sequence is 15 residues long. Germline lookup yields CDR1 SQVTM and CDR2 ANQGSEA. J gave up 3 bases and V 7 bases, and 8 bases lay outside the gene matches. CDR3 DNA (partial): TGCAGCGCCGCGACTAGCGGGGGTGGTACAGATACG. Translating it yields CSAATSGGGTDT. The entire CDR3 is CSAATSGGGTDTQYF.

This clone was picked up a small number of times. The read ends 3 residues before the CDR3 terminus; that terminus is restored from the germline J gene. The chain carries TRBV6-1 and TRBJ1-2, with a weak D call TRBD1 (5 bases). This CDR3 has 15 amino acids. V lost 2 bases, J lost 5 bases, and 15 bases lay in between. The germline CDR1 and CDR2 sequences are MNHNS and SASEGT. The CDR3 is CASSELAGWGYGYTF. The CDR3 bases that were read are TGTGCCAGCAGTGAATTGGCAGGGTGGGGATATGGC.

This clone has ten or more counts. The read ends 3 residues before the CDR3 terminus; that terminus is restored from the germline J gene. The chain combines TRBV2 with TRBJ1-2; 7 bases match TRBD1. The germline V gene encodes CDR1 SNHLY and CDR2 FYNNEI. Unmatched junction bases numbered 13, after V lost 7 bases and J lost 5 bases. The CDR3 contains 15 residues. The DNA read from the CDR3 is TGTGCCAGCAATAGACTTGACAGGGCCGGATATGGC. It yields the protein CASNRLDRAGYG. The entire CDR3 protein is CASNRLDRAGYGYTF. Drawing the rest from reference TRBV2 and TRBJ1-2, the complete variable domain is EPEVTQTPSHQVTQMGQEVILRCVPISNHLYFYWYRQILGQKVEFLVSFYNNEISEKSEIFDDQFSVERPDGSNFTLKIRSTKLEDSAMYFCASNRLDRAGYGYTFGSGTRLTVV.

The sample holds many counts of this clone. The CDR3 protein is CASSPWTFSGANVLTF. The covered CDR3 bases are TGTGCCAGCTCACCGTGGACTTTCTCTGGGGCCAACGTC. This chain joins TRBV18 and TRBJ2-6; perhaps TRBD2 as D (5 bases). Read data end 3 residues before the CDR3 end; the end is taken from the germline J gene. Germline V CDR1 and CDR2: KGHSH, LQKENI. Between the trimmed V and J ends, which lost 3 bases and 0 bases, there was a span of 9 bases. The CDR3 has 16 residues.

About this clone itself: The CDR3 is cut off 3 residues early in the read; its end comes from the germline J gene. V and J are TRBV19 and TRBJ1-5, with a weak D call TRBD1 (6 bases). Deletions cut 0 bases from V and 1 base from J, with 10 bases between. From germline, CDR1 is LNHDA and CDR2 SQIVND (reference sequence). The CDR3 contains 16 residues. The DNA read from the CDR3 is TGTGCCAGTAGTATAGAGGGGGGGGCCAGCAATCAGCCC. This sequence encodes CASSIEGGASNQP. The entire CDR3 sequence reads CASSIEGGASNQPQHF.

This clone was counted at least ten times. Sequencing ends 3 residues short of the CDR3 end; the germline J gene provides the rest. The rearrangement links TRBV13 to TRBJ1-1; D perhaps matches TRBD1 (5 bases). Germline V gene lookup returns CDR1 PRHDT and CDR2 FYEKMQ (reference sequence). V lost 5 bases and J lost 0, with 10 bases in between. There are 14 residues in the CDR3. The sequenced part of the CDR3 DNA is TGTGCCAGCAGCGCCCGACAGTTGAACACTGAA. This sequence encodes CASSARQLNTE. The CDR3 in its entirety is CASSARQLNTEAFF.

Turning to this clone: The CDR3 extends 3 residues past the end of the read, so its final part is completed from the germline J gene. V gene TRBV6-1 combines with J gene TRBJ1-6; D gene ambiguous. V dropped 1 base and J dropped 6 bases, with 7 bases sitting between them. The CDR3 spans 14 residues. Germline CDR1 is MNHNS and CDR2 is SASEGT. The CDR3 loop is CASSEEGFNSPLHF. The sequenced part of the CDR3 DNA is TGTGCCAGCAGTGAAGAAGGGTTTAATTCACCC.

This clone was counted a few times. The missing CDR3 end, 3 residues past where the read stops, is filled in from the germline J gene. The V and J genes are TRBV5-1 and TRBJ1-2; no firm D call. This CDR3 has 15 amino acids. Germline-derived CDR1 and CDR2 are SGHRS and YFSETQ. The CDR3 sequence: CASSLEAAASLGYTF. The covered CDR3 bases are TGCGCCAGCAGCTTGGAGGCCGCGGCGTCGCTAGGC.

This clone was observed many times. Read coverage stops 3 residues before the CDR3 terminus; the germline J gene supplies the remainder. This rearrangement joins TRBV7-9 to TRBJ2-7; D might be TRBD1 (5 bases). Germline loops: CDR1 SEHNR, CDR2 FQNEAQ (reference sequence). Deletions cut 9 bases from V and 4 bases from J, with 13 bases between. This CDR3 is built from 12 residues. The chain's CDR3 is CASAGLEYEQYF. CDR3 bases read: TGTGCCAGTGCAGGGCTAGAATACGAG.

This clone was seen a few times. The read halts 3 residues ahead of the CDR3 end, with the missing end drawn from the germline J gene. The chain combines TRBV18 with TRBJ1-6, with TRBD1 matching 8 bases. The junction had 11 bases not matched to a gene; V was cut back by 5 bases and J by 8 bases. Germline-derived CDR1 and CDR2 are KGHSH and LQKENI. The length of the CDR3 is 16 residues. CDR3 bases read: TGTGCCAGCTCAAGGGACAGGCCCCAGGGAGATTCACCC. Translation gives CASSRDRPQGDSP. The full CDR3 is CASSRDRPQGDSPLHF.

About this clone itself: The observed sequence ends 3 residues before the CDR3 terminus, with the missing tail filled in from the germline J gene. The rearrangement uses TRBV19 and TRBJ2-1; 10 bases match TRBD1. V was clipped by 4 bases and J by 5 bases; unmatched bases: 5. This CDR3 comprises 15 residues. Germline V gene sequence: CDR1 LNHDA, CDR2 SQIVND (reference sequence). The CDR3 bases that were read are TGTGCCAGTAGTAGACAGGGGGCGAGTAACAATGAG. Translation: CASSRQGASNNE. The full CDR3 is CASSRQGASNNEQFF. The entire variable domain, with the rest obtained from reference TRBV19 and TRBJ2-1, is as follows: DGGITQSPKYLFRKEGQNVTLSCEQNLNHDAMYWYRQDPGQGLRLIYYSQIVNDFQKGDIAEGYSVSREKKESFPLTVTSAQKNPTAFYLCASSRQGASNNEQFFGPGTRLTVL.

With respect to this clone: The read falls 3 residues short of the CDR3 end, and the missing part is taken from the germline J gene. The gene calls are TRBV30 and TRBJ1-6, with TRBD1 matching over 10 bases. Germline V gene data show CDR1 as GTSNPN and CDR2 as SVGIG (reference sequence). V lost 1 base and J lost 7; bases outside the gene matches: 4. The CDR3 is 15 residues long. Incomplete CDR3 DNA: TGTGCCTGGAGTGCCTCGGGACAGGGGAATTCACCC. Protein product: CAWSASGQGNSP. The entire CDR3 protein is CAWSASGQGNSPLHF.